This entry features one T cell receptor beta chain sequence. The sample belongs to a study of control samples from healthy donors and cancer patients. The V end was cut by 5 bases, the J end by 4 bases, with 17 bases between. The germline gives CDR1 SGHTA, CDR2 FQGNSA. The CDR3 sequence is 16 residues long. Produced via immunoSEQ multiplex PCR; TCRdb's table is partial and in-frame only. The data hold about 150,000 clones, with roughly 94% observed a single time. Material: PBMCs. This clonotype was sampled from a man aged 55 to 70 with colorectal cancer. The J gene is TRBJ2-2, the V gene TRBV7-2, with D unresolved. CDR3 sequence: CASSRMSGLSTGELFF. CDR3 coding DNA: TGTGCCAGCAGCAGGATGTCCGGGCTCTCCACCGGGGAGCTGTTTTTT.